The TCR beta chain under discussion was sequenced for a study of OX40 agonist ivuxolimab in advanced cancers. This CDR3 has 13 amino acids. Trimming shortened V by 5 bases and J by 7 bases, and 14 bases separated the two germline ends. Germline V gene data show CDR1 as SGHTA and CDR2 as FQGTGA. The method was immunoSEQ multiplex PCR; TCRdb's version includes in-frame clones alone and lacks a portion of them. The sample yields 82,000 or so clones, more than 80% seen once. Patients with autoimmune history or systemic immunosuppression were excluded. Here the sequenced sample was CD4+ or CD8+ T cells sorted from blood, taken in a trial of the OX40 agonist ivuxolimab. The sequence came from an adult with an advanced solid tumor such as melanoma, head and neck, liver or kidney cancer. The gene calls are TRBV7-3 and TRBJ1-1; D is possibly TRBD1 (5 bases). The CDR3 reads CASSPTLRDEAFF. CDR3 coding DNA: TGTGCCAGCAGCCCAACACTCAGGGATGAAGCTTTCTTT.